This TCR beta chain was observed in a study of cytomegalovirus exposure and HLA in healthy donors. Using immunoSEQ multiplex PCR, the repertoire was profiled, and TCRdb retains in-frame clones only, with some absent. The sample consists of more than 300,000 clones, roughly 85% of them appearing once. Comments on this clone: Its cognate antigen is unknown.

Study results and limitations: Both high specificity and high sensitivity reportedly marked the classifier's diagnosis of cytomegalovirus status.

CDR1 and CDR2 (germline): SGHVS, FNYEAQ. The V segment lost 6 bases and the J segment 4 bases; nucleotides outside the gene matches: 6. The CDR3 has 16 amino acids. The sequenced sample consisted of PBMCs. This receptor was obtained from a woman younger than 35 in good health and CMV-seronegative. V is TRBV7-6 and J is TRBJ2-3, with 14 nucleotides matching TRBD2. The CDR3 DNA follows: TGTGCCAGCAGGTCGACTAGCGGGGGGGCCCCAGATACGCAGTATTTT. Translation: CASRSTSGGAPDTQYF.